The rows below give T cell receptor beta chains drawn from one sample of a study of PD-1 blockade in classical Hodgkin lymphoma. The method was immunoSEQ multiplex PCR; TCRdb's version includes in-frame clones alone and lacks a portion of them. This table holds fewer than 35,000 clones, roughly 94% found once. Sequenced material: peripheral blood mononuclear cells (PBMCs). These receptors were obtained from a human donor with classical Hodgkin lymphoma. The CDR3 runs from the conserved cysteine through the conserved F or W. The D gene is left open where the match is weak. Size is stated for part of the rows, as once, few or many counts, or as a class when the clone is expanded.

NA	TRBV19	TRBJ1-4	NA	TGTGCCAGTAGTATACTCTCGGACAGAGTTAATGAAAAACTGTTTTTT	CASSILSDRVNEKLFF
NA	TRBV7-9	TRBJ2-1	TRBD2	TGTGCCAGCAGCCCGAGGCCAACTAGCGGGAGCCCCTACAATGAGCAGTTCTTC	CASSPRPTSGSPYNEQFF
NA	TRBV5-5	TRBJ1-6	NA	TGTGCCAGCAGCTCACTCCCGGGACTGATTAATTCACCCCTCCACTTT	CASSSLPGLINSPLHF
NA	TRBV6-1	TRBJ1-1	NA	TGTGCCAGCAGTTTGGGGGGGGCTGAAGCTTTCTTT	CASSLGGAEAFF
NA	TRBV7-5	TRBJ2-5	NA	TGTGTCAGAAGCTCGGGGGAGACCCAGTACTTC	CVRSSGETQYF
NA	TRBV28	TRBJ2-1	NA	TGTGCCAGCAGCGTCTTAGGCTCAAGTTACAATGAGCAGTTCTTC	CASSVLGSSYNEQFF
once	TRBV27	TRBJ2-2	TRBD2	TGTGCCAGCAGTTTATGGGAGGGCGTCGGGGAGCTGTTTTTT	CASSLWEGVGELFF
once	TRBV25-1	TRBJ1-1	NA	TGTGCCAGCAGTGTCGGGGGGAAGACTGAAGCTTTCTTT	CASSVGGKTEAFF
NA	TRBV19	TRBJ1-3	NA	TGTGCCAGTAGTACCCTGGTGGGTGCTGGAAACACCATATATTTT	CASSTLVGAGNTIYF
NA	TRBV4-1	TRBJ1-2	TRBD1	TGCGCCAGCAGCAATCTTGCACGGCAGGGGGCGAGTGGCTACACCTTC	CASSNLARQGASGYTF
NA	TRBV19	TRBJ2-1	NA	TGTGCCAGTAGTAGGGAAGAGGGGTGGCGGAATGAGCAGTTCTTC	CASSREEGWRNEQFF
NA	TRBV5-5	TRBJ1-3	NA	TGTGCCAGCAGCTTCGGTGGGAGTTACGGAAACACCATATATTTT	CASSFGGSYGNTIYF
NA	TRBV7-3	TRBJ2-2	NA	TGTGCCAGCAGCTTAAACGGGGCAGACTATAACGGGGAGCTGTTTTTT	CASSLNGADYNGELFF
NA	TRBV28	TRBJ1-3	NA	TGTGCCAGCAGTTTTGGAGGGAACTCTGGAAACACCATATATTTT	CASSFGGNSGNTIYF
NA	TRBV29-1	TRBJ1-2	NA	TGCAGCGTTCACCCTTGGGCGTCTAACTATGGCTACACCTTC	CSVHPWASNYGYTF
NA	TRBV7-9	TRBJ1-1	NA	TGTGCCAGCAGCTTCGGGACGGCCCCGGGAGCTTTCTTT	CASSFGTAPGAFF
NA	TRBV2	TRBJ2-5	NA	TGTGCCAGCAGTGAAGTCAGGCTCTTCAAGTCGACCCAGTACTTC	CASSEVRLFKSTQYF
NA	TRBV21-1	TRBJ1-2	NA	TGTGCCAGCAGCCGCAAGGACACCGGTTACTATGGCTACACCTTC	CASSRKDTGYYGYTF
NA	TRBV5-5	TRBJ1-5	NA	TGTGCCAGCAGCTCGGGGCAGGGGATCGAGGCAGGTCAGCCCCAGCATTTT	CASSSGQGIEAGQPQHF
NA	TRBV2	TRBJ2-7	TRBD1	TGTGCCAGCACCGAGGGACAGGGTATGTACTTC	CASTEGQGMYF
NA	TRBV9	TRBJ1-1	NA	TGTGCCAGCACCAAGGACAGTATGAACACTGAAGCTTTCTTT	CASTKDSMNTEAFF
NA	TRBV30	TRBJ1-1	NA	TGTGCCTGGATCTCGTGGGGCCAGAACACTGAAGCTTTCTTT	CAWISWGQNTEAFF
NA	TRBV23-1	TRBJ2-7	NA	TGCGCCAGCAGTCAAGTTAAGGGAATCAGCCAGTACTTC	CASSQVKGISQYF
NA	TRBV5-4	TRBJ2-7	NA	TGTGCCAGCAGCTTTTTAGCCGGGACGGCAGTTTACGAGCAGTACTTC	CASSFLAGTAVYEQYF
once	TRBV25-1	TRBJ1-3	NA	TGTGCCAGCAACCCGGGACACCCCGACACCATATATTTT	CASNPGHPDTIYF
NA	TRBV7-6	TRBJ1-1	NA	TGTGCCAGCAGCTTTACAGGGAGTAGCACTGAAGCTTTCTTT	CASSFTGSSTEAFF
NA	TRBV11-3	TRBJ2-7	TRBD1	TGTGCCAGCAGCTCCAGGACAGGGGACTACGAGCAGTACTTC	CASSSRTGDYEQYF
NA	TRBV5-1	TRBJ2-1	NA	TGCGCCAGCAGCGGGATGAGCTCCTACAATGAGCAGTTCTTC	CASSGMSSYNEQFF
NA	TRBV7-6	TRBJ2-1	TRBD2	TGTGCCAGCAGCGGCGGACTAGCGGGTTACAATGAGCAGTTCTTC	CASSGGLAGYNEQFF
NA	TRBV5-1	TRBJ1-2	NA	TGCGCCAGCAGCACGGGCCCTAATATTAACTATGGCTACACCTTC	CASSTGPNINYGYTF
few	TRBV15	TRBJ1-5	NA	TGTGCCACCAGCAGAGTAGTAGCTAGCAATCAGCCCCAGCATTTT	CATSRVVASNQPQHF
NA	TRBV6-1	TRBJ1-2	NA	TGTGCCAGCAGTGAAGGGGGTACTTACTATGGCTACACCTTC	CASSEGGTYYGYTF
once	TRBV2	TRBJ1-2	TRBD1	TGTGCCAGCAGCGGGGAGCAGGGGGCAGGGGGCTACACCTTC	CASSGEQGAGGYTF
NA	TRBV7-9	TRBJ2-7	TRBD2	TGTGCCAGCAGCTCCACGGGACTAGCGGGCGGGGGGGAGCAGTACTTC	CASSSTGLAGGGEQYF
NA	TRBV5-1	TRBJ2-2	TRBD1	TGCGCCAGCAGGGAGACAGGGGGAAACACCGGGGAGCTGTTTTTT	CASRETGGNTGELFF
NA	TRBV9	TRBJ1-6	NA	TGTGCCAGCAGCGGGAGGGACTCCTATAATTCACCCCTCCACTTT	CASSGRDSYNSPLHF
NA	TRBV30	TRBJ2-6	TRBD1	TGTGCCTGGGAGCTTTGGACAGGTTTCTCTGAGGCTGGGGCCAACGTCCTGACTTTC	CAWELWTGFSEAGANVLTF
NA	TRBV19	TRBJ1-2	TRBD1	TGTGCCAGTAGTATGATATGGGACAGGGATGGAAACTATGGCTACACCTTC	CASSMIWDRDGNYGYTF
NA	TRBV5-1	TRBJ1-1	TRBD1	TGCGCCAGCAGCCTGACAGGGTGGAGGACTGAAGCTTTCTTT	CASSLTGWRTEAFF
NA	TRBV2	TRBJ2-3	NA	TGTGCCAGCAGTGAAGCGCAACATACGCAGTATTTT	CASSEAQHTQYF
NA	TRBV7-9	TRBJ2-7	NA	TGTGCCAGCAGCTACCGGGAGACCTACGAGCAGTACTTC	CASSYRETYEQYF
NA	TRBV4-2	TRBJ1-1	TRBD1	TGTGCCAGCAGCCAGCTAGACAGGGACACTGAAGCTTTCTTT	CASSQLDRDTEAFF